This T cell receptor beta chain is from a study of HIV-infected patients and healthy controls. cDNA was made from approximately 0.55 ug RNA using alpha and beta constant primers. Using multiplexing indices, alpha and beta chain libraries were generated apart by chain-specific third strand synthesis. One entry per CDR3 protein, called by TCRdb with MiXCR from the 5' RACE reads. The table shows about 9,300 distinct CDR3 sequences, with about 5.8% occurring only once. All unsorted peripheral T cells were captured because whole blood was used without fractionation. Trimming removed 2 bases at V and 1 base at J, with 9 bases between. The length of the CDR3 is 15 residues. The germline V gene has CDR1 SGHVS and CDR2 FQNEAQ. This clonotype was seen ten or more times.

This chain links TRBV7-8 with TRBJ2-1; D is perhaps TRBD2 (6 bases). The TCR originated in an adult in good health. Material: blood. The chain's CDR3 is CASSLQGRSYNEQFF. The CDR3 coding sequence is TGTGCCAGCAGCTTACAAGGGAGGTCCTACAATGAGCAGTTCTTC.